This TCR beta chain was profiled in a study of post-analysis software for immune sequencing data. The study's findings and limits: Batch-matched samples strongly co-clustered by F measure.

A word on this clonotype: What it binds is unknown.

Sequencing libraries made from TCR beta cDNA carried unique molecular identifiers. MiXCR was run by TCRdb on the PCR reads, yielding one entry per CDR3 protein. The table lists roughly 620,000 distinct CDR3 sequences, roughly 40% of them singletons, with roughly 1.7% in the top ten. Input material: blood. The clonotype comes from a girl aged 5-17 years with multiple sclerosis.

The CDR3 sequence is CASIPGRTSGETQYF. CDR3 nucleotides: TGTGCCAGCATCCCAGGTCGGACTAGCGGGGAGACCCAGTACTTC. The rearrangement uses TRBV12-3 or TRBV12-4 and TRBJ2-5; 11 bases map to TRBD2. After removal of 7 bases from V and 5 bases from J, the junction contained 9 bases not matched to a gene. This CDR3 has 15 amino acids.